One and the same sample provided the 7 T cell receptor beta chains below, sequenced in a study of regulatory T cells in long-lasting Graves disease (dated by TCRdb to the early 2020s). This sample's time point label indicates: persistent/refractory GD, antithyroid drugs over 5 years with positive TRAb. For both TCR sequencing and RNA sequencing, RNA was extracted from PBMCs using TRIzol. The library was built by means of multiplex PCR. The sample was run on an Illumina HiSeq 4000. CDR3 regions were amplified by Arm-PCR with iRepertoire HTBI primers to construct TCR beta libraries. TCRdb took the public reads, trimmed them with fastp at Q25, ran MiXCR for clone calling and kept in-frame beta chains. Rows matching on CDR3 protein sequence are summarized as one entry with the most common DNA and genes. This sample gives about 660,000 distinct CDR3 sequences in total; roughly 30% of them show up just once. In total, the top ten clones hold roughly 40% of the sample.

The input for sequencing was peripheral blood mononuclear cells (PBMCs), taken when the disease was refractory, from a patient treated with antithyroid drugs. Every receptor here comes from a female donor with Graves disease.

This clonotype was seen a handful of times. This chain connects TRBV16 to TRBJ2-7; 7 bases agree with TRBD1. Germline V gene sequence: CDR1 KGHSY, CDR2 FQNENV. The CDR3 contains 16 residues. V lost 0 bases and J lost 5; bases outside the gene matches: 10. The CDR3 coding sequence is TGTGCCAGCAGCCAATCGTTGGTTTCAGGGGGACACGAGCAGTACTTC. It is translated as CASSQSLVSGGHEQYF. Full variable domain (missing parts from reference TRBV16 and TRBJ2-7): GEEVAQTPKHLVRGEGQKAKLYCAPIKGHSYVFWYQQVLKNEFKFLISFQNENVFDETGMPKERFSAKCLPNSPCSLEIQATKLEDSAVYFCASSQSLVSGGHEQYFGPGTRLTVT.

J is TRBJ2-7 and V is TRBV7-9; D unclear. Germline V gene lookup returns CDR1 SEHNR and CDR2 FQNEAQ (reference sequence). Trimming removed 8 bases from V and 1 base from J, with 9 bases in between. This CDR3 contains 12 residues. CDR3 in amino acids: CASGMGSYEQYF. Written as DNA, the CDR3 is TGTGCCAGCGGAATGGGGTCCTACGAGCAGTACTTC.

This clonotype has a handful of counts. The V call is TRBV28, the J call TRBJ2-1; D could derive from TRBD1 or TRBD2 (5 bases each). Trimming took off 4 bases at V and 4 bases at J, with 17 bases between the two ends. The CDR3 has 16 residues. Germline V gene data show CDR1 as MDHEN and CDR2 as SYDVKM. CDR3 bases: TGTGCCAGCAGTTCTAGGGGCAAGGGCGGGTACAATGAGCAGTTCTTC. This sequence encodes CASSSRGKGGYNEQFF. Full variable domain (outside the CDR3, taken from reference TRBV28 and TRBJ2-1): DVKVTQSSRYLVKRTGEKVFLECVQDMDHENMFWYRQDPGLGLRLIYFSYDVKMKEKGDIPEGYSVSREKKERFSLILESASTNQTSMYLCASSSRGKGGYNEQFFGPGTRLTVL.

This chain joins TRBV20-1 and TRBJ1-2; 11 bases align to TRBD1. The CDR3 covers 15 residues. Germline assignment: CDR1 DFQATT and CDR2 SNEGSKA (reference sequence). J was trimmed by 6 bases and V by 3 bases; bases with no gene match: 9. The CDR3 DNA is TGCAGTGCTAGGGATAGGACAGGGGGCCTGCATGGCTACACCTTC. This gives the protein CSARDRTGGLHGYTF.

CDR3 region: CASREGRKNSEAFF. In nucleotides, the CDR3 is TGTGCCAGCAGGGAGGGACGGAAAAATTCTGAAGCTTTCTTT. This chain uses TRBV2 with TRBJ1-1; D perhaps matches TRBD1 (5 bases). Deletions cut 6 bases from V and 6 bases from J, with 17 bases between. This CDR3 has 14 amino acids. The germline V gene encodes CDR1 SNHLY and CDR2 FYNNEI.

The chain is built from TRBV5-1 and TRBJ1-2; D not certain. Between the trimmed V and J ends, which lost 0 bases and 3 bases, there was a span of 9 bases. There are 14 residues in the CDR3. Germline CDR1 SGHRS, CDR2 YFSETQ. CDR3 nucleotide sequence: TGCGCCAGCAGCTTGGTTGGCCACGACTATGGCTACACCTTC. The encoded protein is CASSLVGHDYGYTF.

This clonotype was detected a few times. The J gene is TRBJ1-5, the V gene TRBV20-1; unclear D gene. V was pared by 4 bases and J by 6 bases, with 22 bases between. The germline V gene encodes CDR1 DFQATT and CDR2 SNEGSKA (reference sequence). The CDR3 extends over 16 amino acids. CDR3 nucleotide sequence: TGCAGTGCTACGGAGCCTACAAACGGACCCAGTCAGCCCCAGCATTTT. This codes for CSATEPTNGPSQPQHF.